Each of the 31 T cell receptor beta chains below was sequenced from the same sample in a study of graft-versus-host responses after intestinal transplantation. Generated by immunoSEQ multiplex PCR, the TCRdb table keeps only in-frame clones and is missing some. The sample yields about 18,000 clones, 35% to 40% seen once. Sequenced here: alloreactive CD4+ T cells from a mixed lymphocyte reaction culture, sampled before intestinal transplant. This sample's subset: CFSE-low proliferating T cells sorted from approximately 6-day pre-transplant mixed lymphocyte reaction (GvH or HvG direction). The receptors derive from a human patient who received an intestinal transplant.

This chain connects TRBV7-6 to TRBJ2-7; D unclear. The germline V gene has CDR1 SGHVS and CDR2 FNYEAQ. The CDR3 runs 14 residues. The V end was cut by 2 bases, the J end by 2 bases, with 10 bases between. The CDR3 loop reads CASSLSQDTYEQYF. CDR3 DNA sequence: TGTGCCAGCAGCTTAAGTCAGGATACCTACGAGCAGTACTTC.

The chain employs TRBV30 and TRBJ2-5; D is ambiguous. This CDR3 spans 12 amino acids. Germline V CDR1 and CDR2: GTSNPN, SVGIG (reference sequence). V was pared by 4 bases and J by 5 bases, with 11 bases between. CDR3 nucleotide sequence: TGTGCCTGGACCCCTTTAAAGGAGACCCAGTACTTC. It specifies CAWTPLKETQYF.

The chain links TRBV7-9 to TRBJ2-7; D possibly corresponds to TRBD1 (5 bases). CDR1 and CDR2 (germline): SEHNR, FQNEAQ (reference sequence). CDR3 length equals 15 residues. With 0 bases removed from V and 2 bases from J, the gap between germline ends came to 11 bases. The CDR3 DNA reads as TGTGCCAGCAGCTTAGCGGCCAGGGCCCCCTACGAGCAGTACTTC. Translated, it gives CASSLAARAPYEQYF.

To note about this clone: Other nucleotide sequences in the sample specify the same CDR3. The chain is built from TRBV5-1 and TRBJ2-1; D unresolved. Germline V gene data show CDR1 as SGHRS and CDR2 as YFSETQ. V was cut by 2 bases and J by 4 bases, with 1 base left in between. The CDR3 has 11 amino acids. CDR3 protein: CASSLYNEQFF. The CDR3 DNA reads as TGCGCCAGCAGCTTATACAATGAGCAGTTCTTC.

The chain joins TRBV6-5 to TRBJ1-2, with D perhaps matching TRBD1 (6 bases). Between the trimmed V and J ends, which lost 7 bases and 3 bases, there was a span of 15 bases. Germline lookup yields CDR1 MNHEY and CDR2 SVGAGI. There are 14 residues in the CDR3. The CDR3 coding sequence is TGTGCCAGCAATTCTCTGGGGGCGGACTATGGCTACACCTTC. It translates to CASNSLGADYGYTF.

The CDR3 reads CASSLTGPTEAFF. CDR3 sequence (DNA): TGTGCCAGCAGCCTCACCGGGCCCACTGAAGCTTTCTTT. This chain uses TRBV11-3 with TRBJ1-1; D call uncertain. Germline V gene sequence: CDR1 SGHNT, CDR2 YENEEA. This CDR3 is 13 amino acids long. V lost 5 bases, J lost 4 bases, and 11 bases lay in between.

The chain carries TRBV10-3 and TRBJ2-7; D gene ambiguous. The germline CDR1 and CDR2 sequences are ENHRY and SYGVKD. With 0 bases removed from V and 3 bases from J, the gap between germline ends came to 3 bases. This CDR3 is built from 12 residues. The CDR3 nucleotides read TGTGCCATCAGTGAGTCGAACTACGAGCAGTACTTC. It is translated as CAISESNYEQYF.

The chain recombines TRBV19 with TRBJ2-1; D is unclear. Trimming cost V 1 base and J 1 base, with 8 bases left between them. CDR3 length: 15 amino acids. The germline gives CDR1 LNHDA, CDR2 SQIVND (reference sequence). CDR3 sequence: CASSIGVLSYNEQFF. As DNA, the CDR3 is TGTGCCAGTAGTATAGGTGTCCTTTCCTACAATGAGCAGTTCTTC.

This clone was seen a handful of times. The CDR3 loop is CASSLVGLEQYF. CDR3 nucleotides: TGTGCCAGCAGCTTAGTTGGTCTCGAGCAGTACTTC. The chain uses TRBV7-8 and TRBJ2-7; D is uncertain. This CDR3 has 12 amino acids. From germline, CDR1 is SGHVS and CDR2 FQNEAQ. V lost 1 base and J lost 6, with 7 bases in between.

The chain combines TRBV9 with TRBJ1-5, with D perhaps TRBD1 (6 bases). V lost 0 bases, J lost 7 bases, and 11 bases lay in between. Germline values: CDR1 SGDLS, CDR2 YYNGEE. The CDR3 totals 14 residues. The CDR3 loop is CASSVGAGAQPQHF. The CDR3 DNA follows: TGTGCCAGCAGCGTAGGAGCAGGGGCCCAGCCCCAGCATTTT.

The V and J genes are TRBV9 and TRBJ2-7; D is ambiguous. The germline V gene has CDR1 SGDLS and CDR2 YYNGEE. This CDR3 comprises 13 residues. V was clipped by 0 bases and J by 2 bases, with 6 bases between them. CDR3 loop: CASSVGGPYEQYF. The DNA of the CDR3 is TGTGCCAGCAGCGTAGGCGGCCCCTACGAGCAGTACTTC.

This clone was counted between two and nine times. The rearrangement links TRBV29-1 to TRBJ1-5; 10 bases are a match to TRBD1. The J segment lost 3 bases and the V segment lost 6 bases, leaving 5 bases of the junction unmatched. This CDR3 region has 14 residues. Germline V gene sequence: CDR1 SQVTM, CDR2 ANQGSEA. The CDR3 coding sequence is TGCAGCGTGGCGGACAGGGGGTTCAATCAGCCCCAGCATTTT. Residues: CSVADRGFNQPQHF.

The chain couples TRBV21-1 to TRBJ2-7; TRBD1 is taken as the D call from the table, unchecked against the DNA. TRBV21-1 is tagged as a pseudogene. CDR3 length equals 16 residues. The CDR3 loop reads CASSKEEQGGFPEQYF. The CDR3 region has the DNA TGTGCCAGCAGCAAAGAGGAACAGGGGGGATTCCCCGAGCAGTACTTC.

The V call is TRBV10-1, the J call TRBJ2-6; no clear D. This CDR3 spans 18 amino acids. CDR1 is WNHNN and CDR2 is SYGVQD in the germline V gene (reference sequence). V gave up 5 bases and J gave up 5 bases, with 22 bases separating them. DNA of the CDR3: TGCGCCAGCAGTAATCCAGCGATCGCACAAAGTCGGGCCAACGTCCTGACTTTC. Translation: CASSNPAIAQSRANVLTF.

V gene TRBV7-2 combines with J gene TRBJ2-3; 13 bases fit TRBD2. The CDR3 is 16 residues long. Germline trimming cut 4 bases from V and 2 bases from J; bases unmatched to any gene: 3. Germline CDR1 is SGHTA and CDR2 is FQGNSA. The CDR3 coding sequence is TGTGCCAGCAGCTGGACTAGCGGGAGAATCACAGATACGCAGTATTTT. Protein sequence: CASSWTSGRITDTQYF. Using reference TRBV7-2 and TRBJ2-3 for the parts outside the CDR3, the full variable domain is GAGVSQSPSNKVTEKGKDVELRCDPISGHTALYWYRQSLGQGLEFLIYFQGNSAPDKSGLPSDRFSAERTGGSVSTLTIQRTQQEDSAVYLCASSWTSGRITDTQYFGPGTRLTVL.

In its sample, this clone was seen a few times. The rearrangement links TRBV7-8 to TRBJ2-6; D is unclear. CDR1 is SGHVS, CDR2 FQNEAQ, per germline. Trimming shortened V by 4 bases and J by 2 bases, and 24 bases separated the two germline ends. The CDR3 spans 20 residues. Here the CDR3 DNA reads TGTGCCAGCAGCTCCTACCTACGACGAGCTCACCCAACTGGGGCCAACGTCCTGACTTTC. This codes for CASSSYLRRAHPTGANVLTF.

This clone was seen only a few times. This chain joins TRBV19 and TRBJ1-2; perhaps TRBD1 as D (5 bases). V shed 6 bases and J shed 0 bases, with 14 bases lying between them. This CDR3 is built from 15 residues. CDR1 LNHDA and CDR2 SQIVND come from the germline V gene (reference sequence). The CDR3, as DNA: TGTGCCAGTAGGAAAGGGGACCGATCTAACTATGGCTACACCTTC. This codes for CASRKGDRSNYGYTF.

V gene TRBV5-1 combines with J gene TRBJ2-5; 13 positions agree with TRBD2. With 3 bases clipped from V and 5 bases from J, the junction kept 4 bases outside the gene matches. Germline CDR1 is SGHRS and CDR2 is YFSETQ. The CDR3 length is 15 residues. Here the CDR3 reads CASSWTSGGLETQYF. CDR3 DNA: TGCGCCAGCAGCTGGACTAGCGGGGGCCTGGAGACCCAGTACTTC.

As for this clone: One end of the junction does not line up with germline, which may come from a read error. The chain has TRBV6-5 and TRBJ1-5; D possibly corresponds to TRBD1 (6 bases). The CDR3 consists of 16 residues. Germline CDR1 and CDR2: MNHEY and SVGAGI. The CDR3 DNA sequence: TGTGCCAGCAGTCACTCCGGAACAGGGAGCAATCAGCCCCAGCATTTT. Encoded protein: CASSHSGTGSNQPQHF.

This chain uses TRBV19 with TRBJ1-3; 7 nucleotides line up with TRBD1. Germline V CDR1 and CDR2: LNHDA, SQIVND (reference sequence). The CDR3 contains 17 residues. With V trimmed by 4 bases and J by 0 bases, 9 bases remained unmatched. The CDR3 is CASSKMGQSLSGNTIYF. The CDR3 nucleotides are TGTGCCAGTAGTAAAATGGGACAGTCTCTCTCTGGAAACACCATATATTTT.

Notes on this clone: Being one base from a much bigger clone, this may be a read error. The chain carries TRBV5-1 and TRBJ2-1; 11 bases match TRBD2. Trimming removed 4 bases from V and 7 bases from J; junction bases left unmatched: 1. Germline V gene data show CDR1 as SGHRS and CDR2 as YFSETQ. The CDR3 contains 13 residues. In DNA, the CDR3 is TGCGCCAGCAGCCGACTAGCGGGGAATGAGCAGTTCTTC. This encodes CASSRLAGNEQFF.

V is TRBV7-2 and J is TRBJ2-2; D not certain. CDR1 and CDR2 (germline): SGHTA, FQGNSA. Trimming stripped 0 bases from V and 6 bases from J, with 14 bases between. The CDR3 is made up of 16 amino acids. CDR3 sequence reads: CASSLALRLSAGELFF. The CDR3 region has the DNA TGTGCCAGCAGCTTAGCGCTAAGACTGAGCGCCGGGGAGCTGTTTTTT.

The rearrangement uses TRBV19 and TRBJ1-5; no definite D call. The CDR3 is 14 residues long. Trimming removed 3 bases at V and 0 bases at J, with 6 bases between. Germline CDR1 and CDR2: LNHDA and SQIVND (reference sequence). CDR3 in DNA: TGTGCCAGTAGTATCGGGCCTAGCAATCAGCCCCAGCATTTT. Translating gives CASSIGPSNQPQHF.

The V gene is TRBV18, the J gene TRBJ1-3, with D tentatively TRBD1 (5 bases). From germline, CDR1 is KGHSH and CDR2 LQKENI. V was clipped by 4 bases and J by 0 bases, with 13 bases between them. The CDR3 is 16 residues long. CDR3: CASSLRTGLSGNTIYF. DNA of the CDR3: TGTGCCAGCTCACTCCGGACGGGACTCTCTGGAAACACCATATATTTT.

The chain joins TRBV6-1 to TRBJ1-5; D possibly corresponds to TRBD1 (5 bases). V lost 8 bases and J lost 3, with 14 bases in between. The CDR3 spans 14 residues. Germline CDR1 is MNHNS and CDR2 is SASEGT. For the CDR3, the DNA is TGTGCCAGCGGGCTTCGACAGCACAATCAGCCCCAGCATTTT. It is translated as CASGLRQHNQPQHF.

V is TRBV11-3 and J is TRBJ1-2, with TRBD1 matching 8 bases. The CDR3 runs to 14 residues. J lost 8 bases, V lost 5 bases, and 10 bases had no gene match. Germline lookup yields CDR1 SGHNT and CDR2 YENEEA. CDR3 DNA sequence: TGTGCCAGCAGCGTTACCACAGGGGGGAGAGGCTACACCTTC. It codes for CASSVTTGGRGYTF.

This clone was picked up a small number of times. The chain has TRBV6-1 and TRBJ1-5; TRBD1 is a possible D gene (5 bases). The CDR3 loop spans 16 amino acids. The V end lost 4 bases, the J end lost 3 bases, and 16 bases lay between the germline ends. Looked up from germline, CDR1 is MNHNS and CDR2 is SASEGT. DNA of the CDR3: TGTGCCAGCAGTGGGCCCATGACAGATATCAATCAGCCCCAGCATTTT. Residues: CASSGPMTDINQPQHF.

This clone was observed a handful of times. The chain carries TRBV30 and TRBJ1-1; D remains ambiguous. The CDR3 is 13 residues long. CDR1 GTSNPN and CDR2 SVGIG come from the germline V gene (reference sequence). V was clipped by 4 bases and J by 1 base, with 10 bases between them. The CDR3 sequence: CAWTFSGNTEAFF. The CDR3 coding sequence is TGTGCCTGGACCTTCTCCGGGAACACTGAAGCTTTCTTT.

In this sample, this clone is medium-sized. The rearrangement uses TRBV12-5 and TRBJ2-7; D unclear. V was clipped by 1 base and J by 3 bases, with 7 bases between them. The CDR3 runs 13 residues. Germline V lookup: CDR1 LGHNT, CDR2 FRNRAP. CDR3 nucleotides: TGTGCTAGTGGTTTGGGCAGTTTCTACGAGCAGTACTTC. As protein: CASGLGSFYEQYF.

This clone was found once. The chain joins TRBV6-5 to TRBJ2-1; D gene unclear. Germline V gene data show CDR1 as MNHEY and CDR2 as SVGAGI. The CDR3 covers 14 residues. V was clipped by 4 bases and J by 2 bases, with 9 bases between them. The DNA of the CDR3 is TGTGCCAGCAGTTCCAGACTCCCCTACAATGAGCAGTTCTTC. It specifies CASSSRLPYNEQFF.

This clone was seen a handful of times. The chain recombines TRBV19 with TRBJ1-3; D possibly corresponds to TRBD1 (6 bases). Trimming shortened V by 2 bases and J by 7 bases, and 15 bases separated the two germline ends. The CDR3 covers 15 residues. CDR1 and CDR2 from the germline V gene are LNHDA and SQIVND (reference sequence). CDR3 in DNA: TGTGCCAGTAGTATACCCGGGACAATGGGGAACACCATATATTTT. Encoded protein: CASSIPGTMGNTIYF.